The clone carrying this T cell receptor (beta chain) was seen many times. The antigen is unknown. There are 15 residues in the CDR3. V gave up 9 bases and J gave up 0 bases; unmatched junction bases: 7. The germline V gene has CDR1 MDHEN and CDR2 SYDVKM. The data belong to a study of response to subunit inactivated influenza vaccine. The study, taken as a whole, reports: Each seasonal influenza vaccination recruits few new T cells, the authors suggested.

TCRdb called the RT-PCR reads again in MiXCR, with one record for every CDR3 protein. This table has around 580,000 distinct CDR3 sequences, 14% appearing once. This TCR derives from a man aged 45-60 years who received an inactivated influenza vaccine. The chain employs TRBV28 and TRBJ2-5, with 10 bases matching TRBD2. Sequencing used PBMCs from blood, obtained roughly 12 days after vaccination. The CDR3 reads CASTWTSGYQETQYF. Here the CDR3 DNA reads TGTGCCAGTACCTGGACTAGCGGATACCAAGAGACCCAGTACTTC.